What follows are 2 T cell receptor beta chains derived from one specimen sequenced in a study of T cells in Graves' hyperthyroidism and ophthalmopathy. From RNA transcripts, TCR beta CDR3 regions were amplified. During a first-round RT-PCR of the TCR CDR3, the HTBI primer set was used. TCRdb used MiXCR to reprocess the multiplex PCR reads, holding one entry per CDR3 protein. Among fewer than 400,000 distinct CDR3 sequences listed, over 12% were seen once. Sequenced material: blood. The source of these receptors is a man aged 45 to 65 with Graves' ophthalmopathy.

At least ten counts were recorded for this clonotype. The chain has TRBV7-9 and TRBJ2-1, with D unresolved. The germline gives CDR1 SEHNR, CDR2 FQNEAQ (reference sequence). The CDR3 consists of 11 residues. Trimming cost V 4 bases and J 8 bases, with 6 bases left between them. The CDR3 nucleotides read TGTGCCAGCAGCTACGGGTATGAGCAGTTCTTC. Translated: CASSYGYEQFF.

V is TRBV11-2 and J is TRBJ2-7; 10 bases map to TRBD2. The V segment lost 6 bases and the J segment 2 bases; nucleotides outside the gene matches: 7. Looked up from germline, CDR1 is SGHAT and CDR2 is FQNNGV. CDR3 length: 15 amino acids. The DNA for the CDR3 is TGTGCCAGCAGACAACTAGCGGGGAGGGCCTACGAGCAGTACTTC. This sequence encodes CASRQLAGRAYEQYF.